This T cell receptor (beta chain) was observed in a study of regulatory and conventional T cells in RAG deficiency (dated by TCRdb to the late 2010s). Context from the whole study: High-throughput TCR beta sequencing was used to compare the diversity and composition of the Treg, conventional CD4+ and CD8+ T cell repertoires of RAG-deficient patients with those of healthy controls.

What the study reported, not specific to this receptor: Some T-cell subset analyses were not performed for some subjects. Rather than being bona fide Treg cells, the sorted CD25-high CD127-low cells in Omenn syndrome patients may represent peripherally activated cells. Compared with control T-cell subpopulations, the RAG-deficient patients had markedly lower Shannon entropy and higher Simpson indices. All patient T-cell subsets had shorter CDR3 lengths; Omenn syndrome patients showed >80% Treg-Tconv repertoire overlap at nucleotide and amino acid level. In Omenn syndrome and CID/AS patients compared with controls, roughly 100-fold fewer unique TCR beta sequences were detected from Treg cells, versus approximately 9.7-fold fewer for other subsets.

Libraries were constructed by the immunoSEQ multiplex PCR assay. Rearranged TCR beta chain products were amplified from the genomic DNA of sorted T-cell subsets and were then sequenced. Per the original workflow: Shannon entropy and Simpson indices were used to quantify the repertoire diversity of productive TCR beta rearrangements. To gauge clonal expansion, the frequencies of the 100 most abundant productive TCR beta clonotypes among total reads were added together. The TRB repertoires were evaluated with a self-reactivity index based on amino acid usage at CDR3beta positions 6 and 7. Two-way ANOVA was used for repertoire analyses, and Student t or Mann-Whitney tests were used for flow cytometric analyses. This immuneACCESS table, as held by TCRdb, lists in-frame sequences with V and J called but not all clones. Of the missing ones, under half trace to an unresolved V gene in checked studies; the others have no known cause. The DNA gave D and trimming, while V, J and clone size come from that table. Within this sample are approximately 12,000 clones, with approximately 94% of them counted one time only. The ten largest account for less than 1.5% of the sample.

The CDR3 goes from the cysteine to the phenylalanine over 18 residues. The retained sequence is limited to the CDR3, 54 bases, with the frame set at the first base. The germline ends are 23 bases apart after V is trimmed by 5 bases and J by 2 bases. Reading the germline V gene gives CDR1 SGHTA and CDR2 FQGNSA. A note on this clone: This receptor's antigen is unknown. No per-base quality is available; no much larger clone lies one base away.

Before genomic DNA was extracted, regulatory T cells were isolated from blood as CD4+CD25-high CD127-low cells. Eight healthy control donors were used as the comparison group for repertoire analyses. The same data also went into a second study, on regulatory T cells. That second publication adds: For the multiplex PCR, 52 forward TRBV primers and 13 reverse TRBJ primers were used, and amplification bias was corrected with both assay-based and computational methods. Patient repertoires showed restricted unique TRB V-J pairs and skewed V and J gene usage, most marked in regulatory T cells. Between CD3G-deficient patients and healthy controls, the study compared T-cell receptor beta repertoires in sorted regulatory T cells, conventional CD4+ T cells and CD8+ T cells. Peripheral blood mononuclear cells were isolated by Ficoll density separation. Rearranged TRB loci were amplified from genomic DNA by multiplex PCR within the immunoSEQ assay. An Illumina HiSeq platform was used to sequence the TRB amplicons. Custom algorithms error-filtered the raw sequences and aligned the raw sequences to reference gene sequences, after which the immunoSEQ online tools were used for analysis. Frequencies of productive and nonproductive TRB rearrangements were assessed among unique sequences as well as among total sequences. Groups were compared by t tests, Mann-Whitney tests or two-way ANOVA performed in Prism software.

The V and J genes are TRBV7-2 and TRBJ2-3; the D gene is possibly TRBD1, with 6 bases matching. The clonotype was recovered from a human donor in good health. The sequencing input was CD127- CD25+ CD4+ Tregs sorted from blood. The CDR3 reads CASSRKTNRDGSTDTQYF. The sequenced DNA is TGTGCCAGCAGCCGAAAAACTAACAGGGACGGTTCCACAGATACGCAGTATTTT.